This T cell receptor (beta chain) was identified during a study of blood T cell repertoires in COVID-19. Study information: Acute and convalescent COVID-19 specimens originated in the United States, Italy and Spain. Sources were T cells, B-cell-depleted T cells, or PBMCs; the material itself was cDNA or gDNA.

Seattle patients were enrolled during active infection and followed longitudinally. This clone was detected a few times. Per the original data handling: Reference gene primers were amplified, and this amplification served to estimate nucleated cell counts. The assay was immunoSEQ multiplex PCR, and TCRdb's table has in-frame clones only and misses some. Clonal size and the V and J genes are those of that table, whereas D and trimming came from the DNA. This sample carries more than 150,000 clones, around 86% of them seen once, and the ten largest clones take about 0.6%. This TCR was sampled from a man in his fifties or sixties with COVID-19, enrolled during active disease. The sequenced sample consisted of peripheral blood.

CDR3 sequence reads: CASSILILRQTSGNTIYF. As DNA, the CDR3 is TGTGCCAGTAGTATTCTTATCTTGCGGCAGACGTCTGGAAACACCATATATTTT. The V and J genes are TRBV19 and TRBJ1-3; D call uncertain. Germline loops: CDR1 LNHDA, CDR2 SQIVND (reference sequence). V was cut by 3 bases and J by 1 base, with 19 bases left in between. The CDR3 contains 18 residues.